This T cell receptor (beta chain) was recovered during a study of T cell responses to AZD1222 COVID-19 vaccine. Overall study: Pooled samples include second doses given at about 4 or 12 weeks. Study results and caveats: Reports say nearly half of spike-specific TCRs go after unmutated variant regions. Seropositive AZD1222 recipients at baseline numbered only 5 to 7. Most donors were white British and more were female, and clonal diversity was possibly underestimated.

Trimming took off 5 bases at V and 6 bases at J, with 15 bases between the two ends. Germline V gene sequence: CDR1 MNHEY, CDR2 SMNVEV (reference sequence). The CDR3 covers 14 residues. Of note for this clone: The antigen remains unidentified.

Generated by immunoSEQ multiplex PCR, the TCRdb table keeps only in-frame clones and is missing some. The repertoire holds 96,000 or so clones, with roughly 90% as singletons. The starting material was peripheral blood, obtained on day 0 of AZD1222 vaccination. J is TRBJ2-3 and V is TRBV27; the D is unclear. The clonotype originates from an adult in good health. As DNA, the CDR3 is TGTGCCAGCAGTCCGGAGACTCGGACGGATACGCAGTATTTT. Translation gives CASSPETRTDTQYF.